A single sample is the source of the 30 T cell receptor beta chains below, sequenced in a study of graft-versus-host responses after intestinal transplantation. No antigens are known for them. Sequenced by immunoSEQ multiplex PCR; TCRdb stores in-frame clones only, minus some. Of over 75,000 clones detected, 85% to 90% appear once; the ten largest clones hold less than 0.4%. Sequenced here: unstimulated CD4+ T cells sorted from spleen or lymph node cells, sampled before intestinal transplant. The receptors originated from a human donor who received an intestinal transplant.

This chain uses TRBV18 with TRBJ2-2; TRBD2 matches at 13 bases. Germline loops: CDR1 KGHSH, CDR2 LQKENI. CDR3 length: 18 residues. Trimming took 5 bases from V and 4 from J; bases not matched to a gene: 10. This chain's CDR3 is CASSSTSGRAAGTGELFF. CDR3 DNA: TGTGCCAGCTCATCTACTAGCGGGAGGGCCGCCGGCACCGGGGAGCTGTTTTTT.

The V and J genes are TRBV6-5 and TRBJ1-4; 7 nucleotides line up with TRBD1. The CDR3 consists of 15 residues. V was clipped by 4 bases and J by 6 bases; unmatched bases: 8. CDR1 MNHEY and CDR2 SVGAGI come from the germline V gene. CDR3 DNA sequence: TGTGCCAGCAGTTTAGGGGGCGCAACAGATGAAAAACTGTTTTTT. It specifies CASSLGGATDEKLFF.

This chain uses TRBV6-1 with TRBJ2-2; TRBD1 aligns across 8 bases. CDR1 is MNHNS, CDR2 SASEGT, per germline. This CDR3 spans 14 amino acids. The V segment lost 7 bases and the J segment 7 bases; nucleotides outside the gene matches: 8. The CDR3 loop reads CASTPPGGGGELFF. The CDR3 DNA reads TGTGCCAGCACCCCCCCAGGGGGCGGCGGGGAGCTGTTTTTT.

This clone came up once. The V and J genes are TRBV28 and TRBJ2-1; TRBD1 is a possible D gene (6 bases). Germline V gives CDR1 MDHEN, CDR2 SYDVKM. CDR3 size: 12 residues. V lost 5 bases to trimming and J lost 15 bases, with 17 bases between them. CDR3 loop: CASSIQGPPRFF. For the CDR3, the DNA is TGTGCCAGCAGTATACAGGGCCCTCCTCGGTTCTTC.

This clone was observed a single time. This chain uses TRBV5-1 with TRBJ1-1, with D possibly matching TRBD1 (6 bases). The CDR3 spans 14 residues. The V end was cut by 0 bases, the J end by 5 bases, with 11 bases between. CDR1 and CDR2 from the germline V gene are SGHRS and YFSETQ. The CDR3 is CASSLGRGGTEAFF. The CDR3 nucleotides read TGCGCCAGCAGCTTGGGCAGGGGAGGGACTGAAGCTTTCTTT.

This chain uses TRBV7-3 with TRBJ2-1; D gene unclear. Trimming cost V 5 bases and J 9 bases, with 11 bases left between them. The germline gives CDR1 SGHTA, CDR2 FQGTGA. The CDR3 contains 12 residues. The CDR3 here is CASSRAHGEQFF. The CDR3 nucleotides read TGTGCCAGCAGCCGCGCCCATGGTGAGCAGTTCTTC.

The rearrangement links TRBV2 to TRBJ2-3, with 8 bases identical to TRBD1. The V and J ends lost 9 bases and 5 bases, in that order; junction bases with no gene match: 7. The CDR3 spans 13 residues. Looked up from germline, CDR1 is SNHLY and CDR2 is FYNNEI. In nucleotides, the CDR3 is TGTGCCAGGGGCGGACAGGGCCTAGATACGCAGTATTTT. This gives the protein CARGGQGLDTQYF.

This clone has more than one count but fewer than ten. The chain carries TRBV6-5 and TRBJ1-1, with TRBD1 matching 8 bases. Trimming removed 8 bases from V and 1 base from J; junction bases left unmatched: 6. This CDR3 comprises 14 residues. Germline-derived CDR1 and CDR2 are MNHEY and SVGAGI. CDR3 coding DNA: TGTGCCAGCTCAACCGGGACAGGGAACACTGAAGCTTTCTTT. It translates to CASSTGTGNTEAFF.

This chain links TRBV6-1 with TRBJ2-7; D perhaps matches TRBD1 (5 bases). V lost 4 bases and J lost 4, with 17 bases in between. CDR1 is MNHNS and CDR2 is SASEGT in the germline V gene. CDR3 length equals 15 residues. The CDR3 reads CASSAIRELLYEQYF. The CDR3 bases are TGTGCCAGCAGTGCTATCAGGGAATTATTATACGAGCAGTACTTC.

The V gene is TRBV9, the J gene TRBJ2-3; the match to TRBD2 covers 9 bases. This CDR3 has 14 amino acids. The V gene end was trimmed by 4 bases and the J gene end by 4 bases; junction bases not matched to a gene: 4. Germline CDR1 and CDR2: SGDLS and YYNGEE. CDR3 loop: CASSLTSGADTQYF. The CDR3 DNA sequence: TGTGCCAGCAGCTTGACTAGCGGAGCAGATACGCAGTATTTT.

The chain joins TRBV2 to TRBJ2-5; 14 bases match TRBD2. This CDR3 region has 15 residues. V lost 3 bases to trimming and J lost 4 bases; unmatched junction nucleotides: 1. Germline CDR1 and CDR2: SNHLY and FYNNEI. This chain's CDR3 is CASSEGLAGVETQYF. The CDR3 DNA reads as TGTGCCAGCAGTGAGGGACTAGCGGGAGTAGAGACCCAGTACTTC. The complete variable domain, with remaining parts taken from reference TRBV2 and TRBJ2-5, reads EPEVTQTPSHQVTQMGQEVILRCVPISNHLYFYWYRQILGQKVEFLVSFYNNEISEKSEIFDDQFSVERPDGSNFTLKIRSTKLEDSAMYFCASSEGLAGVETQYFGPGTRLLVL.

This clone appeared a few times. The chain recombines TRBV28 with TRBJ1-5; 12 nucleotides line up with TRBD1. The length of the CDR3 is 15 residues. Germline CDR1 reads MDHEN; CDR2 reads SYDVKM. Trimming took 7 bases from V and 6 from J; bases not matched to a gene: 7. This chain's CDR3 is CASTSGTGGIQPQHF. The CDR3 DNA follows: TGTGCCAGCACCTCCGGGACAGGGGGCATTCAGCCCCAGCATTTT.

The chain links TRBV11-2 to TRBJ2-1; 7 bases align to TRBD2. The CDR3 runs 16 residues. The J segment lost 0 bases and the V segment lost 0 bases, leaving 2 bases of the junction unmatched. Germline CDR1 SGHAT, CDR2 FQNNGV. The CDR3 loop reads CASSLEGGGSYNEQFF. As DNA, the CDR3 is TGTGCCAGCAGCTTAGAGGGCGGGGGCTCCTACAATGAGCAGTTCTTC.

The chain recombines TRBV6-1 with TRBJ1-1, with D perhaps TRBD1 (5 bases). Looked up from germline, CDR1 is MNHNS and CDR2 is SASEGT. The CDR3 consists of 13 residues. The V gene lost 2 bases and the J gene lost 5 bases, with 9 bases spanning the gap. The CDR3 sequence is CASSELGGTEAFF. In nucleotides, the CDR3 is TGTGCCAGCAGTGAACTGGGGGGGACTGAAGCTTTCTTT.

The chain carries TRBV7-3 and TRBJ2-3, with 11 positions matching TRBD2. The CDR3 consists of 18 residues. Germline V gene lookup returns CDR1 SGHTA and CDR2 FQGTGA. J lost 2 bases, V lost 1 base, and 8 bases had no gene match. The CDR3 nucleotides read TGTGCCAGCAGCTTAAAAGGCCGACTAGCGGGGAACACAGATACGCAGTATTTT. As protein: CASSLKGRLAGNTDTQYF.

V usage is TRBV11-2 and J usage is TRBJ1-4; weak D call: TRBD1 (5 bases). Germline V gene lookup returns CDR1 SGHAT and CDR2 FQNNGV. With 3 bases removed from V and 10 bases from J, the gap between germline ends came to 21 bases. The CDR3 loop spans 16 amino acids. CDR3 sequence reads: CASSLRGGAKEPKLFF. The CDR3 DNA is TGTGCCAGCAGCTTGCGGGGAGGGGCGAAGGAGCCAAAACTGTTTTTT.

The chain uses TRBV4-1 and TRBJ2-2; TRBD1 is a possible D gene (5 bases). This CDR3 contains 14 residues. Trimming cost V 0 bases and J 6 bases, with 8 bases left between them. The V gene's germline CDR1 is MGHRA and CDR2 YSYEKL. CDR3 amino acids: CASSQDRVPGELFF. In DNA form, the CDR3 reads TGCGCCAGCAGCCAAGACAGGGTTCCCGGGGAGCTGTTTTTT.

The gene calls are TRBV5-1 and TRBJ2-3; 9 bases line up with TRBD1. The CDR3 has 15 residues. After removal of 4 bases from V and 0 bases from J, the junction contained 3 bases not matched to a gene. The germline gives CDR1 SGHRS, CDR2 YFSETQ. The CDR3 reads CASSETGGSTDTQYF. The DNA for the CDR3 is TGCGCCAGCAGCGAGACAGGGGGAAGCACAGATACGCAGTATTTT. The variable domain in full, with the rest retrieved from reference TRBV5-1 and TRBJ2-3, is KAGVTQTPRYLIKTRGQQVTLSCSPISGHRSVSWYQQTPGQGLQFLFEYFSETQRNKGNFPGRFSGRQFSNSRSEMNVSTLELGDSALYLCASSETGGSTDTQYFGPGTRLTVL.

This chain uses TRBV5-1 with TRBJ1-2; 8 nucleotides agree with TRBD1. With V trimmed by 1 base and J by 4 bases, 12 bases remained unmatched. CDR3 size: 17 residues. In germline, CDR1 is SGHRS, CDR2 YFSETQ. This chain's CDR3 is CASSLLPGGINVYGYTF. CDR3 bases: TGCGCCAGCAGCTTGTTGCCAGGGGGCATCAATGTCTATGGCTACACCTTC.

The genes are TRBV11-3 and TRBJ2-7, with D perhaps matching TRBD2 (6 bases). The length of the CDR3 is 15 residues. Germline V CDR1 and CDR2: SGHNT, YENEEA. V was clipped by 5 bases and J by 2 bases, with 16 bases between them. The CDR3 DNA follows: TGTGCCAGCAGCCTTCGTTCGGGGGACCCCTACGAGCAGTACTTC. Translated, it gives CASSLRSGDPYEQYF.

This sequence joins TRBV5-6 and TRBJ2-7, with TRBD2 matching over 8 bases. The junction had 7 bases not matched to a gene; V was cut back by 4 bases and J by 4 bases. Germline V gives CDR1 SGHDT, CDR2 YYEEEE. CDR3 length: 14 residues. The CDR3 nucleotides read TGTGCCAGCAGCCTCGGGGGGGCTTTGTACGAGCAGTACTTC. Residues: CASSLGGALYEQYF.

The rearrangement links TRBV5-4 to TRBJ1-2, with D unresolved. Germline-derived CDR1 and CDR2 are SGHNT and YYREEE (reference sequence). The germline V and J ends were trimmed by 0 bases and 6 bases, with 9 bases remaining between them. The CDR3 runs to 13 residues. The CDR3 sequence: CASSLEGRHGYTF. DNA of the CDR3: TGTGCCAGCAGCTTGGAAGGGAGACATGGCTACACCTTC.

The chain uses TRBV10-3 and TRBJ2-3; 8 nucleotides agree with TRBD2. The germline V gene has CDR1 ENHRY and CDR2 SYGVKD. The CDR3 runs 17 residues. V lost 4 bases to trimming and J lost 4 bases; unmatched junction nucleotides: 13. The CDR3 reads CAISGTVAGGSADTQYF. The CDR3 nucleotides read TGTGCCATCAGTGGGACAGTCGCGGGGGGATCTGCAGATACGCAGTATTTT.

This rearrangement joins TRBV28 to TRBJ1-2; 10 nucleotides line up with TRBD1. J was trimmed by 5 bases and V by 3 bases; bases with no gene match: 3. Germline V gene data show CDR1 as MDHEN and CDR2 as SYDVKM. This CDR3 region has 14 residues. The CDR3 DNA reads TGTGCCAGCAGTTTCGGGACAGGGGTGTATGGCTACACCTTC. Protein sequence: CASSFGTGVYGYTF.

The gene calls are TRBV5-4 and TRBJ1-1, with 7 bases matching TRBD1. Germline CDR1 SGHNT, CDR2 YYREEE (reference sequence). The J segment lost 2 bases and the V segment lost 4 bases, leaving 14 bases of the junction unmatched. CDR3 length equals 17 residues. As DNA, the CDR3 is TGTGCCAGCAGCCGGATAACTCCCGGGACAGCCAACACTGAAGCTTTCTTT. Translated, it gives CASSRITPGTANTEAFF.

The rearrangement joins TRBV18 to TRBJ1-1; perhaps TRBD1 as D (5 bases). The ends were cut back, 6 bases at V and 3 bases at J, with 11 bases in the middle. The germline gives CDR1 KGHSH, CDR2 LQKENI. The CDR3 is 13 amino acids. CDR3 nucleotide sequence: TGTGCCAGCTCCCTCCAGGGTGACACTGAAGCTTTCTTT. Protein: CASSLQGDTEAFF.

This chain links TRBV9 with TRBJ1-1; 9 bases agree with TRBD1. CDR1 and CDR2 (germline): SGDLS, YYNGEE. The CDR3 length is 12 residues. The trim removed 2 bases at V and 7 bases at J, leaving 0 bases unmatched. CDR3 sequence reads: CASSVGQGEAFF. As DNA, the CDR3 is TGTGCCAGCAGCGTGGGACAGGGTGAAGCTTTCTTT.

V usage is TRBV7-9 and J usage is TRBJ2-2; 10 bases fit TRBD1. Germline V lookup: CDR1 SEHNR, CDR2 FQNEAQ (reference sequence). The V segment lost 5 bases and the J segment 6 bases; nucleotides outside the gene matches: 12. This CDR3 is 17 amino acids long. The CDR3 DNA reads TGTGCCAGCAGCCTTGACAGGGGGCGTCAAGGGCCCGGGGAGCTGTTTTTT. Protein sequence: CASSLDRGRQGPGELFF.

This chain connects TRBV10-2 to TRBJ1-2, with D unclear. V dropped 4 bases and J dropped 4 bases, with 16 bases sitting between them. This CDR3 comprises 15 residues. Germline V gene data show CDR1 as WSHSY and CDR2 as SAAADI. As DNA, the CDR3 is TGCGCCAGCAGTGCCTTAGCGGGCGCCAGCTATGGCTACACCTTC. This translates into CASSALAGASYGYTF.

The chain carries TRBV27 and TRBJ2-1; 9 bases match TRBD2. The ends lost 2 bases at V and 1 base at J; junction bases unmatched: 6. The CDR3 consists of 17 residues. Germline assignment: CDR1 MNHEY and CDR2 SMNVEV (reference sequence). The CDR3 reads CASSLRASGASYNEQFF. The CDR3 nucleotides are TGTGCCAGCAGTTTACGGGCTAGCGGGGCTTCCTACAATGAGCAGTTCTTC.